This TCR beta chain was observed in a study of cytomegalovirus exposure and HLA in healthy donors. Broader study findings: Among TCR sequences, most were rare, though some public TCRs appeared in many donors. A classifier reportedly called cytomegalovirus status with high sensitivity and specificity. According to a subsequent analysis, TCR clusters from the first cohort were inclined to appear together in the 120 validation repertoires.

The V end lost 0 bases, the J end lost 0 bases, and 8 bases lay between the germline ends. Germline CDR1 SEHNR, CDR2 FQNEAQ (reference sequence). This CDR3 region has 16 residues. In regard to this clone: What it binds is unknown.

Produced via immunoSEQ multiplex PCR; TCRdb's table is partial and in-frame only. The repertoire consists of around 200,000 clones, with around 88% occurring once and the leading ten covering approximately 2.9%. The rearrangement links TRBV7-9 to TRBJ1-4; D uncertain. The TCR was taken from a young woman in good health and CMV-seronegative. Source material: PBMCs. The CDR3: CASSLALSATNEKLFF. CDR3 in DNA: TGTGCCAGCAGCTTAGCGTTATCAGCAACTAATGAAAAACTGTTTTTT. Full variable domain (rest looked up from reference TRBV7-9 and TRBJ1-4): DTGVSQNPRHKITKRGQNVTFRCDPISEHNRLYWYRQTLGQGPEFLTYFQNEAQLEKSRLLSDRFSAERPKGSFSTLEIQRTEQGDSAMYLCASSLALSATNEKLFFGSGTQLSVL.